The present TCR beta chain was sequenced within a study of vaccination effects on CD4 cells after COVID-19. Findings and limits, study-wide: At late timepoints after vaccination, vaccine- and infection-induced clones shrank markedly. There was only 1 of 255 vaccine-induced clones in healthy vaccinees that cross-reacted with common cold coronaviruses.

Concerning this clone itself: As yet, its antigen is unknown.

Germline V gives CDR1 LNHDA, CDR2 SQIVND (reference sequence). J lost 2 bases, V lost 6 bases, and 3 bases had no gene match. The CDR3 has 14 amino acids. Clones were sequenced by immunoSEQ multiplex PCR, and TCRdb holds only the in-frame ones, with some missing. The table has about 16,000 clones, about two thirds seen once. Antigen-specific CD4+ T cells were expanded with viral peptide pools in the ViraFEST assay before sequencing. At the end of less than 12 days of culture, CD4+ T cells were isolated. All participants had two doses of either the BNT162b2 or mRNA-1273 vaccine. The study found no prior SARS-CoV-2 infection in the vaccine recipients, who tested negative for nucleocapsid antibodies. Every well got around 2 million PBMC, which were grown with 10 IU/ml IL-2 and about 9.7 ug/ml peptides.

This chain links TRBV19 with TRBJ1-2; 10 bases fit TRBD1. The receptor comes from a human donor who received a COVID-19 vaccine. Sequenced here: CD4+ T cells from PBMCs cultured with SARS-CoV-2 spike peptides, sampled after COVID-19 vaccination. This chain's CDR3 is CASSQDRGNYGYTF. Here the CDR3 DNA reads TGTGCCAGTAGCCAGGACAGGGGGAACTATGGCTACACCTTC.